These 21 T cell receptor beta chains share one sample of origin, sequenced in a study of blood T cell repertoires in COVID-19. Some clones are missing from TCRdb's copy, which holds only in-frame ones; the method was immunoSEQ multiplex PCR. In the table there are about 180,000 clones, nearly 80% of which are singletons. Sequenced material: PBMCs or T cells enriched from blood (not recorded which). These receptors originate from a man in his sixties who had been exposed to COVID-19.

The gene calls are TRBV10-1 and TRBJ1-2; 9 bases are a match to TRBD1. V lost 6 bases to trimming and J lost 8 bases; unmatched junction nucleotides: 4. The CDR3 runs 12 residues. Germline CDR1 and CDR2: WNHNN and SYGVQD (reference sequence). CDR3 in amino acids: CASSPGQGGYTF. The CDR3, as DNA: TGCGCCAGCAGCCCGGGACAGGGCGGCTACACCTTC.

This clone was detected a few times. Other DNA sequences from this sample encode an identical CDR3 as well. This chain connects TRBV18 to TRBJ2-2, with 7 bases aligning to TRBD1. Germline CDR1 reads KGHSH; CDR2 reads LQKENI. Trimming at V came to 2 bases and at J to 3 bases, leaving 3 bases not matched to a gene. The CDR3 has 15 amino acids. The CDR3 sequence is CASSPRQGDTGELFF. Here the CDR3 DNA reads TGTGCCAGCTCACCAAGGCAGGGGGACACCGGGGAGCTGTTTTTT.

This clone was recorded a few times. The chain recombines TRBV5-1 with TRBJ1-5, with TRBD1 as a possible D gene (5 bases). V was pared by 1 base and J by 4 bases, with 9 bases between. Germline values: CDR1 SGHRS, CDR2 YFSETQ. The CDR3 consists of 14 residues. Here the CDR3 reads CASSLWGVNQPQHF. The CDR3 DNA reads as TGCGCCAGCAGCTTGTGGGGGGTAAATCAGCCCCAGCATTTT.

This clone was recorded a few times. The chain joins TRBV11-3 to TRBJ2-7, with TRBD1 identical over 7 bases. The CDR3 runs to 15 residues. After removal of 4 bases from V and 3 bases from J, the junction contained 9 bases not matched to a gene. Per the germline V gene, CDR1 is SGHNT and CDR2 is YENEEA. CDR3 in DNA: TGTGCCAGCAGCTCGCCGCCGACAGGGCTCTACGAGCAGTACTTC. Protein sequence: CASSSPPTGLYEQYF.

The chain has TRBV19 and TRBJ2-7; D is perhaps TRBD2 (6 bases). V gave up 7 bases and J gave up 3 bases, with 10 bases separating them. Germline V gene sequence: CDR1 LNHDA, CDR2 SQIVND (reference sequence). The CDR3 totals 12 residues. CDR3 DNA sequence: TGTGCCAGTACGGGAGATTTCTACGAGCAGTACTTC. Its protein product is CASTGDFYEQYF.

V usage is TRBV28 and J usage is TRBJ2-7; D remains ambiguous. Germline CDR1 reads MDHEN; CDR2 reads SYDVKM. Trimming took 5 bases from V and 0 from J, leaving 8 bases between them. The CDR3 covers 13 residues. The CDR3 protein is CASSPAGSYEQYF. The CDR3 DNA sequence: TGTGCCAGCAGTCCCGCAGGCTCCTACGAGCAGTACTTC.

V gene TRBV11-3 combines with J gene TRBJ2-7; TRBD1 matches 9 bases. The CDR3 has 17 amino acids. V was clipped by 5 bases and J by 2 bases; unmatched bases: 13. The V gene's germline CDR1 is SGHNT and CDR2 YENEEA. The CDR3, as DNA: TGTGCCAGCAGCCTTACCCTGGGACAGGGCGGGACCTACGAGCAGTACTTC. Amino acid sequence: CASSLTLGQGGTYEQYF.

The chain recombines TRBV6-2 or TRBV6-3 with TRBJ2-5; D is ambiguous. The CDR3 length is 15 residues. From germline, CDR1 is MNHEY and CDR2 SVGEGT. The germline V and J ends were trimmed by 4 bases and 0 bases, with 12 bases remaining between them. CDR3 coding DNA: TGTGCCAGCAGTTCCAGACAAAGGTACCAAGAGACCCAGTACTTC. Translated: CASSSRQRYQETQYF.

The chain carries TRBV5-1 and TRBJ1-2; D gene unclear. The CDR3 sequence is 14 residues long. CDR1 SGHRS and CDR2 YFSETQ come from the germline V gene. Trimming took 5 bases from V and 2 from J, leaving 13 bases between them. CDR3: CASRTDTRNYGYTF. In nucleotides, the CDR3 is TGCGCCAGCAGAACTGACACCAGAAACTATGGCTACACCTTC.

V is TRBV27 and J is TRBJ2-1; 7 bases map to TRBD2. The CDR3 extends over 15 amino acids. With 7 bases clipped from V and 6 bases from J, the junction kept 12 bases outside the gene matches. Germline loops: CDR1 MNHEY, CDR2 SMNVEV (reference sequence). CDR3 region: CASTLRLAATNEQFF. As DNA, the CDR3 is TGTGCCAGCACCCTTCGGCTAGCGGCCACCAATGAGCAGTTCTTC.

The chain is built from TRBV11-2 and TRBJ1-2, with D maybe TRBD1 (5 bases). Trimming left V 3 bases short and J 8 bases short, with 13 bases between. There are 13 residues in the CDR3. Looked up from germline, CDR1 is SGHAT and CDR2 is FQNNGV. The CDR3 loop reads CASSFGGGGGYTF. CDR3 in DNA: TGTGCCAGCAGCTTCGGGGGAGGCGGGGGCTACACCTTC. Together with reference TRBV11-2 and TRBJ1-2, the CDR3 gives the full variable domain: EAGVAQSPRYKIIEKRQSVAFWCNPISGHATLYWYQQILGQGPKLLIQFQNNGVVDDSQLPKDRFSAERLKGVDSTLKIQPAKLEDSAVYLCASSFGGGGGYTFGSGTRLTVV.

This clone was observed a single time. The chain carries TRBV27 and TRBJ2-7, with a possible D match to TRBD2 (5 bases). The CDR3 runs to 14 residues. CDR1 MNHEY and CDR2 SMNVEV come from the germline V gene (reference sequence). V was shortened by 5 bases and J by 6 bases, with 17 bases between the two germline ends. The CDR3 sequence is CASSPDYRPGEQYF. The CDR3 coding sequence is TGTGCCAGCAGTCCTGACTACCGACCCGGCGAGCAGTACTTC.

The rearrangement uses TRBV2 and TRBJ2-1; the D is unclear. V was shortened by 1 base and J by 10 bases, with 5 bases between the two germline ends. Looked up from germline, CDR1 is SNHLY and CDR2 is FYNNEI. The CDR3 totals 11 residues. For the CDR3, the DNA is TGTGCCAGCAGTGAAGGGGCGGAGCAGTTCTTC. Translated: CASSEGAEQFF.

The chain combines TRBV5-1 with TRBJ1-6; D not resolved. Germline V gene data show CDR1 as SGHRS and CDR2 as YFSETQ. The CDR3 is made up of 15 amino acids. V was pared by 0 bases and J by 4 bases, with 8 bases between. DNA of the CDR3: TGCGCCAGCAGCTTGGACAGCGGGTATAATTCACCCCTCCACTTT. Its translation: CASSLDSGYNSPLHF.

This clone was recorded a few times. V is TRBV6-5 and J is TRBJ2-1, with 12 bases aligning to TRBD2. The germline V gene has CDR1 MNHEY and CDR2 SVGAGI. The CDR3 loop spans 16 amino acids. Trimming took 1 base from V and 15 from J; bases not matched to a gene: 13. CDR3 amino acids: CASSYYRASGRAGTFF. The DNA of the CDR3 is TGTGCCAGCAGTTACTATCGGGCTAGCGGGAGGGCCGGGACGTTCTTC.

The chain links TRBV24-1 to TRBJ2-4, with 7 bases lining up with TRBD1. CDR1 is KGHDR, CDR2 SFDVKD, per germline. After removal of 2 bases from V and 6 bases from J, the junction contained 6 bases not matched to a gene. This CDR3 spans 15 amino acids. The CDR3 here is CATSDSGTALNIQYF. The CDR3 coding sequence is TGTGCCACCAGTGATTCGGGGACAGCTCTAAACATTCAGTACTTC.

The rearrangement joins TRBV5-1 to TRBJ1-5, with 7 bases matching TRBD1. The trim removed 4 bases at V and 1 base at J, leaving 5 bases unmatched. The V gene's germline CDR1 is SGHRS and CDR2 YFSETQ. The CDR3 is 15 residues long. CDR3 sequence: CASSPTGVSNQPQHF. The CDR3 DNA follows: TGCGCCAGCAGCCCTACAGGGGTGAGCAATCAGCCCCAGCATTTT.

This clone has only a few counts. This CDR3 is CAWSPRTAYGYTF. In nucleotides, the CDR3 is TGTGCCTGGAGTCCCCGGACAGCCTATGGCTACACCTTC. The J gene is TRBJ1-2, the V gene TRBV30, with D possibly TRBD1 on 6 matching bases. From germline, CDR1 is GTSNPN and CDR2 SVGIG (reference sequence). This CDR3 is built from 13 residues. V lost 2 bases to trimming and J lost 4 bases, with 11 bases between them.

J is TRBJ2-7 and V is TRBV30; the match to TRBD2 covers 9 bases. The CDR3 loop spans 15 amino acids. The ends lost 0 bases at V and 4 bases at J; junction bases unmatched: 7. CDR1 is GTSNPN, CDR2 SVGIG, per germline (reference sequence). CDR3 in DNA: TGTGCCTGGAGTGTACTCGCGGGAGGGCTGTACGAGCAGTACTTC. Its protein is CAWSVLAGGLYEQYF.

CDR3 region: CASSAGGYYEQYF. The CDR3 nucleotides are TGTGCCAGTAGTGCAGGAGGCTACTACGAGCAGTACTTC. This rearrangement joins TRBV19 to TRBJ2-7; possibly TRBD2 for D (5 bases). Germline values: CDR1 LNHDA, CDR2 SQIVND (reference sequence). The CDR3 loop spans 13 amino acids. Trimming took off 5 bases at V and 3 bases at J, with 11 bases between the two ends.

Many counts were recorded for this clone. V is TRBV3-1 (or the pseudogene TRBV3-2) and J is TRBJ2-7; 9 bases align to TRBD1. CDR1 is LGHDT and CDR2 is YNNKEL in the germline V gene (reference sequence). V dropped 3 bases and J dropped 7; count of bases not matched to a gene: 4. There are 13 residues in the CDR3. The CDR3 region is CASSQGTGWEQYF. CDR3 in DNA: TGTGCCAGCAGCCAGGGGACAGGGTGGGAGCAGTACTTC.